The entry that follows covers one T cell receptor beta chain sequence. Indicated time point: newly diagnosed, previously untreated cHL patient sample. Researchers used magnetic negative selection to pull out pure CD4+ T cells from thawed PBMCs. Only in-frame clones appear in the TCRdb table, and some are missing; sequencing was by immunoSEQ multiplex PCR. The repertoire holds approximately 20,000 clones, with 89% as singletons. This sample was included in a study of PD-1 blockade in classical Hodgkin lymphoma. This CDR3 has 13 residues. V lost 3 bases, J lost 5 bases, and 11 bases lay in between. Germline V gene lookup returns CDR1 SEHNR and CDR2 FQNEAQ (reference sequence).

V gene TRBV7-9 combines with J gene TRBJ2-7, with D possibly TRBD1 on 7 matching bases. This TCR came from a human donor with classical Hodgkin lymphoma. The material sequenced was CD4+ T cells from blood. CDR3 DNA sequence: TGTGCCAGCAGCTTTATCAGGGGGGACGAGCAGTACTTC. Its translation is CASSFIRGDEQYF.